This TCR beta chain was sequenced during a study of T cells in Graves' hyperthyroidism and ophthalmopathy. There are 13 residues in the CDR3. Trimming removed 7 bases from V and 4 bases from J, with 11 bases in between. Germline V gives CDR1 LNHDA, CDR2 SQIVND (reference sequence). Study-wide results and limits: Ophthalmopathy was distinguished from stable hyperthyroidism by 13 V-J signatures.

With regard to this clonotype: Its cognate antigen is unknown.

Amplification of TCR beta CDR3 regions used RNA as the template. HTBI primers were used for first-round RT-PCR of the TCR CDR3. Each CDR3 protein gets one entry after TCRdb re-called the multiplex PCR reads with MiXCR. The sample lists roughly 500,000 distinct CDR3 sequences, about 20% occurring once. Reasons for excluding patients were uncontrolled infection, other autoimmune disease, pregnancy or lactation. For the diagnoses, clinical symptoms, serum thyroxine and TRAb, thyroid ultrasound and orbital computed tomography were used. Specimen: blood. This receptor was identified in a woman in her 70s with Graves' ophthalmopathy. This chain joins TRBV19 and TRBJ1-5; D is ambiguous. The DNA of the CDR3 is TGTGCCAGTACCGTGTCAGGAAATCAGCCCCAGCATTTT. Translated, it gives CASTVSGNQPQHF.